This T cell receptor beta chain stems from a study of shared clonotypes between healthy human individuals. Study-wide background: Per donor, CD8 memory used one plate, CD8 naive used two, CD4 memory used three and CD4 naive used three. General study findings and limits: Generation probabilities of non-shared clonotypes were lower (relative to those shared by all four donors). Researchers found naive subsets generally carried larger estimated richness than memory subsets.

Replicate PCRs from sorted subsets contained about 200 ng DNA, which is some 30,000 T cell genomes. The assay was immunoSEQ multiplex PCR, and TCRdb's table has in-frame clones only and misses some. The sample lists about 1.5 million clones, roughly 98% occurring once. Remarks on this clone: Its antigen is currently unknown.

The V end was cut by 4 bases, the J end by 0 bases, with 14 bases between. Looked up from germline, CDR1 is SGHNT and CDR2 is YYREEE (reference sequence). The CDR3 covers 15 residues. This chain links TRBV5-4 with TRBJ2-7, with a possible D match to TRBD2 (6 bases). Sequenced: naive CD4+ T cells sorted from blood. Subset in this sample: CD45RA+ positively selected. The TCR originated in a man aged 30-40 years in good health. The CDR3 sequence is CASSAPGLSSYEQYF. The CDR3 DNA is TGTGCCAGCAGCGCTCCGGGACTGAGCTCCTACGAGCAGTACTTC. Complete variable domain (other parts from reference TRBV5-4 and TRBJ2-7): ETGVTQSPTHLIKTRGQQVTLRCSSQSGHNTVSWYQQALGQGPQFIFQYYREEENGRGNFPPRFSGLQFPNYSSELNVNALELDDSALYLCASSAPGLSSYEQYFGPGTRLTVT.